This TCR beta chain derives from a study of T cells in localized non-small cell lung cancer. With V trimmed by 0 bases and J by 4 bases, 13 bases remained unmatched. The CDR3 contains 17 residues. Per germline, CDR1 GTSNPN and CDR2 SVGIG (reference sequence). About this clone: Its antigen remains unidentified.

Overall study findings and caveats: Tumor showed lower T cell clonality than uninvolved adjacent lung, where it was highest.

Clones were sequenced by immunoSEQ multiplex PCR, and TCRdb holds only the in-frame ones, with some missing. The top ten hold about 4% of the sample, which has roughly 48,000 clones, 80% seen once. The J gene is TRBJ1-1, the V gene TRBV30; 8 bases are a match to TRBD1. The receptor was isolated from a woman aged 40 to 75 with stage II lung adenocarcinoma. The source was PBMCs, collected before any cancer treatment. Written as DNA, the CDR3 is TGTGCCTGGAGTGTTAGGACAGGGAGGGTGGTGGCCACTGAAGCTTTCTTT. Its translation: CAWSVRTGRVVATEAFF.